What follows are 14 T cell receptor beta chains derived from one specimen sequenced in a study of T cells after yellow fever vaccination. Using its own MiXCR run on the 5' RACE reads, TCRdb lists one record per CDR3 protein. The repertoire holds around 88,000 distinct CDR3 sequences, with about an eighth as singletons. The starting material was CD8+ T cells not binding an NS4B(214-222) dextramer, sorted from PBMCs, obtained roughly 23 days after the first yellow fever vaccination. The receptors originated from a young man who received the YFV17D yellow fever vaccine.

V gene TRBV12-3 or TRBV12-4 combines with J gene TRBJ2-6; D is unresolved. This CDR3 comprises 17 residues. V was clipped by 3 bases and J by 4 bases, with 16 bases between them. The CDR3 DNA reads TGTGCCAGCAGTTTGAGTTTGGGGTCGGCAGGGGCCAACGTCCTGACTTTC. It codes for CASSLSLGSAGANVLTF.

The chain combines TRBV27 with TRBJ2-2; D uncertain. In germline, CDR1 is MNHEY, CDR2 SMNVEV (reference sequence). V lost 0 bases and J 6 bases, leaving 11 bases between the germline ends. There are 15 residues in the CDR3. The CDR3 sequence is CASSLSKGFAGELFF. The CDR3 DNA reads TGTGCCAGCAGTTTATCGAAAGGGTTCGCCGGGGAGCTGTTTTTT.

The chain couples TRBV4-1 to TRBJ2-1, with 12 positions matching TRBD2. After removal of 3 bases from V and 6 bases from J, the junction contained 3 bases not matched to a gene. CDR1 and CDR2 (germline): MGHRA, YSYEKL. CDR3 length: 15 residues. The CDR3 nucleotides read TGCGCCAGCAGCCAGCTACTAGCGGGGGGCAATGAGCAGTTCTTC. Translated, it gives CASSQLLAGGNEQFF.

The CDR3 nucleotides are TGTGCCAGCAGCGTAGGAAGGTCTACGAATGAGCAGTTCTTC. Translated: CASSVGRSTNEQFF. The chain links TRBV9 to TRBJ2-1; D gene uncertain. The CDR3 has 14 amino acids. From germline, CDR1 is SGDLS and CDR2 YYNGEE. With 0 bases removed from V and 7 bases from J, the gap between germline ends came to 11 bases.

The chain employs TRBV12-3 or TRBV12-4 and TRBJ2-1; the D gene is possibly TRBD2 (6 bases). CDR3 length: 15 residues. V lost 6 bases and J 8 bases, leaving 20 bases between the germline ends. CDR3 sequence: CASSPGLFPVHEQFF. For the CDR3, the DNA is TGTGCCAGCAGCCCGGGACTGTTCCCTGTACATGAGCAGTTCTTC.

CDR3 coding DNA: TGTGCCAGCAGCAAATGGACGGAGGACTACGAGCAGTACGTC. It encodes CASSKWTEDYEQYV. The chain uses TRBV5-4 and TRBJ2-7, with D perhaps TRBD2 (5 bases). Trimming removed 4 bases from V and 3 bases from J, with 14 bases in between. CDR1 is SGHNT, CDR2 YYREEE, per germline (reference sequence). This CDR3 is built from 14 residues.

This chain connects TRBV7-9 to TRBJ2-7, with D possibly TRBD2 on 6 matching bases. V lost 3 bases to trimming and J lost 2 bases, with 11 bases between them. CDR1 is SEHNR and CDR2 is FQNEAQ in the germline V gene (reference sequence). The CDR3 spans 14 residues. Here the CDR3 reads CASSFRTIPYEQYV. The CDR3 bases are TGTGCCAGCAGCTTCCGGACTATTCCCTACGAGCAGTACGTC.

The chain recombines TRBV4-1 with TRBJ2-7; D possibly corresponds to TRBD1 (6 bases). This CDR3 has 14 amino acids. V was shortened by 3 bases and J by 1 base, with 10 bases between the two germline ends. The germline CDR1 and CDR2 sequences are MGHRA and YSYEKL. CDR3 coding DNA: TGCGCCAGCAGCCAGGCACAGGGATCCTACGAGCAGTACGTC. It translates to CASSQAQGSYEQYV.

This clonotype came up a few times. The chain employs TRBV4-2 and TRBJ2-2; no clear D. V was trimmed by 0 bases and J by 1 base, leaving 6 bases between them. The CDR3 is made up of 15 amino acids. The V gene's germline CDR1 is LGHNA and CDR2 YNFKEQ. CDR3 nucleotides: TGTGCCAGCAGCCAAGAAGTTCTGAACACCGGGGAGCTGTTTTTT. It is translated as CASSQEVLNTGELFF.

The sample holds a few counts of this clonotype. J is TRBJ2-5 and V is TRBV25-1; D possibly uses TRBD1 or TRBD2 (5 bases each). Germline V CDR1 and CDR2: MGHDK, SYGVNS. Deletions cut 3 bases from V and 5 bases from J, with 10 bases between. This CDR3 has 13 amino acids. Written as DNA, the CDR3 is TGTGCCAGCAGTGATCTGGGGGAGGAGACCCAGTACTTC. This codes for CASSDLGEETQYF.

V gene TRBV7-6 combines with J gene TRBJ2-1, with D possibly being TRBD2 (5 bases). The germline CDR1 and CDR2 sequences are SGHVS and FNYEAQ. The CDR3 loop spans 13 amino acids. V dropped 2 bases and J dropped 9 bases, with 11 bases sitting between them. The CDR3 DNA follows: TGTGCCAGCAGCTTATACGGAGGCTCTGAGCAGTTCTTC. It encodes CASSLYGGSEQFF.

Only a few counts were recorded for this clonotype. This chain connects TRBV3-1 to TRBJ2-1, with D perhaps matching TRBD1 (6 bases). Trimming removed 4 bases at V and 10 bases at J, with 8 bases between. From germline, CDR1 is LGHDT and CDR2 YNNKEL (reference sequence). The length of the CDR3 is 11 residues. The CDR3 DNA reads as TGTGCCAGCAGCCTGGGGGCGGAGCAGTTCTTC. Translating gives CASSLGAEQFF.

This clonotype showed up just a few times. The rearrangement joins TRBV29-1 to TRBJ2-2; D is unclear. The CDR3 length is 11 residues. The ends were cut back, 7 bases at V and 6 bases at J, with 9 bases in the middle. Germline V gives CDR1 SQVTM, CDR2 ANQGSEA. The CDR3 is CSAGIPGELFF. CDR3 bases: TGCAGCGCTGGCATACCCGGGGAGCTGTTTTTT.

This clonotype has ten or more counts. The rearrangement joins TRBV4-1 to TRBJ2-1; D ambiguous. The CDR3 is made up of 13 amino acids. The ends were cut back, 0 bases at V and 7 bases at J, with 7 bases in the middle. CDR1 is MGHRA, CDR2 YSYEKL, per germline. The CDR3 here is CASSQDWINEQFF. Written as DNA, the CDR3 is TGCGCCAGCAGCCAAGACTGGATAAATGAGCAGTTCTTC.